The sequence of this T cell receptor (beta chain) was determined in a study of cytomegalovirus exposure and HLA in healthy donors. Whole-study findings and limits: The study reported that TCR beta sequences accurately predicted HLA-A and HLA-B alleles in most subjects. The study assumed roughly uniform donor sequencing depth for presence/absence analyses. Later on, analysis showed that most CMV-associated TCR beta chains appeared to be HLA-restricted. Sequence variants that were highly shared formed a cluster that was likely a sequencing artifact.

The CDR3 contains 15 residues. Germline CDR1 SNHLY, CDR2 FYNNEI. Losses at the gene ends were 4 bases for V and 3 bases for J; bases not matched to a gene: 3. The PCR contained 60 Vbeta and 13 Jbeta primers. Here immunoSEQ multiplex PCR was the method, and the copy in TCRdb shows in-frame clones only, minus some. Listed are 55,000 to 85,000 clones; approximately 3.9% falls within the top ten. Turning to this clone: Its antigen remains unknown.

What was sequenced was PBMCs. This chain connects TRBV2 to TRBJ2-3; the match to TRBD1 covers 11 bases. The TCR sequence derives from a female donor in good health and CMV-seropositive. CDR3 coding DNA: TGTGCCAGCAGTGCCCGGGACAGGGGGACAGATACGCAGTATTTT. This translates into CASSARDRGTDTQYF.